These T cell receptor beta chains were read from a single sample in a study of T cells after posttransplantation cyclophosphamide. Repertoires were generated with immunoSEQ multiplex PCR, while TCRdb's copy carries only in-frame clones and drops some. The sample is made up of around 28,000 clones, none counted only once. Sequenced: PBMCs. These TCRs come from an older woman in good health, CMV-negative, and a related stem cell transplant donor. Each CDR3 is given with its conserved first and last residue. D genes are given only for firm matches. Some rows mark clone size as missing; the rest say once, few, many or name a class of expanded clone.

v_call	clone_size	d_call	j_call	cdr3_aa	cdr3_nt
TRBV25-1	few	TRBD1	TRBJ1-1	CASTPRGRGPGNTEAFF	TGTGCCAGCACCCCCCGAGGCAGGGGGCCTGGCAACACTGAAGCTTTCTTT
TRBV15	many	TRBD2	TRBJ2-1	CATSFGRGKGGNYNEQFF	TGTGCCACCAGCTTCGGGAGGGGTAAGGGAGGAAACTACAATGAGCAGTTCTTC
TRBV28	many	TRBD1	TRBJ1-5	CASSLWTGRGPDDQPQHF	TGTGCCAGCAGTTTGTGGACAGGGAGGGGCCCGGACGATCAGCCCCAGCATTTT
TRBV27	many	TRBD2	TRBJ2-3	CASSSLGAGGPTDTQYF	TGTGCCAGCAGCTCGCTCGGAGCGGGGGGTCCCACAGATACGCAGTATTTT
TRBV2	many	-	TRBJ2-3	CASRVRGATDTQYF	TGTGCCAGCAGGGTCAGGGGTGCCACAGATACGCAGTATTTT
TRBV12-3/TRBV12-4	few	TRBD1	TRBJ2-7	CASSLFLGDRVYEQYF	TGTGCCAGCAGTTTATTTCTGGGGGACAGGGTCTACGAGCAGTACTTC
TRBV29-1	few	-	TRBJ1-5	CSPSGGVVRNQPQHF	TGCAGCCCCTCCGGGGGAGTCGTAAGGAATCAGCCCCAGCATTTT
TRBV6-1	many	-	TRBJ1-5	CASSEIRGGWQPQHF	TGTGCCAGCAGTGAAATAAGGGGGGGATGGCAGCCCCAGCATTTT
TRBV11-1	many	-	TRBJ1-1	CASSRRARLPEAFF	TGTGCCAGCAGTCGCAGGGCGAGGTTACCTGAAGCTTTCTTT
TRBV7-6	-	-	TRBJ2-5	CASSLEPDRSYQETQYF	TGTGCCAGCAGCTTAGAACCCGACAGGTCCTACCAAGAGACCCAGTACTTC
TRBV2	many	TRBD1	TRBJ2-1	CASKMGQNNEQFF	TGTGCCAGCAAAATGGGACAGAACAATGAGCAGTTCTTC
TRBV2	few	TRBD1	TRBJ2-5	CASNGQGQTQYF	TGTGCCAGCAACGGACAGGGGCAGACCCAGTACTTC
TRBV28	many	-	TRBJ2-2	CASSSRDINTGELFF	TGTGCCAGCAGTAGCAGGGACATTAACACCGGGGAGCTGTTTTTT
TRBV7-2	many	TRBD1	TRBJ2-3	CASTGDRGGTDTQYF	TGTGCCAGCACTGGGGACAGGGGCGGCACAGATACGCAGTATTTT
TRBV6-5	-	TRBD2	TRBJ2-7	CASRRLAGGRYEQYF	TGTGCCAGCAGAAGACTAGCGGGGGGGCGCTACGAGCAGTACTTC
TRBV12-3/TRBV12-4	many	TRBD2	TRBJ2-7	CASTRGGSYEQYF	TGTGCCAGCACCCGGGGGGGCTCCTACGAGCAGTACTTC
TRBV7-2	many	TRBD2	TRBJ2-1	CASSTRGGRDEQFF	TGTGCCAGCAGCACCCGGGGGGGCCGTGATGAGCAGTTCTTC
TRBV6-6	many	TRBD2	TRBJ2-1	CASTTSGVSANEQFF	TGTGCCAGCACCACTAGCGGGGTATCGGCAAATGAGCAGTTCTTC
TRBV7-8	few	TRBD2	TRBJ2-3	CASRRGATDTQYF	TGTGCCAGCAGGCGGGGGGCCACAGATACGCAGTATTTT
TRBV4-1	few	TRBD1	TRBJ2-7	CASSQTRDRGPYEQYF	TGCGCCAGCAGCCAGACCCGGGACAGGGGGCCGTACGAGCAGTACTTC
TRBV5-6	-	TRBD2	TRBJ2-5	CASSPGTSGRGETQYF	TGTGCCAGCAGCCCTGGGACTAGCGGAAGGGGGGAGACCCAGTACTTC
TRBV5-4	many	-	TRBJ1-4	CASSFPGKNEKLFF	TGTGCCAGCAGCTTTCCAGGGAAAAATGAAAAACTGTTTTTT
TRBV28	few	-	TRBJ1-4	CASSFMTGTNEKLFF	TGTGCCAGCAGTTTTATGACTGGAACTAATGAAAAACTGTTTTTT
TRBV30	-	TRBD1	TRBJ2-7	CAWSSQTGGDEYF	TGTGCCTGGAGTTCGCAGACAGGGGGCGACGAGTACTTC
TRBV19	many	-	TRBJ1-5	CASSDRGYSNQPQHF	TGTGCCAGTAGTGACAGAGGATATAGCAATCAGCCCCAGCATTTT
TRBV7-3	many	-	TRBJ1-4	CASSLRSVQGNEKLFF	TGTGCCAGCAGCTTAAGGAGCGTCCAGGGAAATGAAAAACTGTTTTTT
TRBV24-1	many	-	TRBJ2-7	CATSDSGGQGETYEQYF	TGTGCCACCAGTGATTCGGGTGGGCAGGGAGAGACCTACGAGCAGTACTTC
TRBV9	few	-	TRBJ2-1	CASSVGGGGGNEQFF	TGTGCCAGCAGCGTAGGCGGGGGAGGGGGCAATGAGCAGTTCTTC
TRBV7-6	many	-	TRBJ1-1	CASSLLGARNTEAFF	TGTGCCAGCAGCCTTCTGGGGGCGCGGAACACTGAAGCTTTCTTT
TRBV27	many	-	TRBJ1-1	CASSLERGVAFF	TGTGCCAGCAGCCTTGAGAGGGGAGTGGCTTTCTTT
TRBV19	-	TRBD1	TRBJ2-3	CASSITGVTDTQYF	TGTGCCAGTAGTATAACAGGGGTCACAGATACGCAGTATTTT
TRBV5-1	few	TRBD2	TRBJ2-5	CASSISGGDLLTQYF	TGCGCCAGCAGCATTAGCGGGGGGGACTTATTGACCCAGTACTTC
TRBV2	many	-	TRBJ1-5	CASSLENQPQHF	TGTGCCAGCAGCCTAGAGAATCAGCCCCAGCATTTT
TRBV19	many	-	TRBJ2-5	CASSFSLGPETQYF	TGTGCCAGTAGTTTTTCCTTAGGGCCGGAGACCCAGTACTTC
TRBV15	many	-	TRBJ2-1	CATSRTRGGGIDEQFF	TGTGCCACCAGTAGGACACGCGGGGGCGGTATCGATGAGCAGTTCTTC
TRBV7-8	many	TRBD1	TRBJ2-7	CASSRIGGQGAYEQYF	TGTGCCAGCAGCCGAATAGGGGGACAGGGGGCCTACGAGCAGTACTTC
TRBV5-6	many	-	TRBJ1-2	CASSWRDTGGYGYTF	TGTGCCAGCAGCTGGAGGGACACCGGGGGGTATGGCTACACCTTC
TRBV7-9	-	TRBD1	TRBJ1-5	CASSFGQGTQPQHF	TGTGCCAGCAGCTTTGGACAGGGGACTCAGCCCCAGCATTTT
TRBV6-2/TRBV6-3	many	-	TRBJ1-2	CASRLQGYGYTF	TGTGCCAGCAGGCTACAGGGATATGGCTACACCTTC
TRBV19	many	-	TRBJ1-5	CASSIAGRAQPQHF	TGTGCCAGTAGTATAGCCGGCAGGGCTCAGCCCCAGCATTTT